This TCR beta chain originates from a study of T cell changes during pregnancy in multiple sclerosis. The assay was immunoSEQ multiplex PCR, and TCRdb's table has in-frame clones only and misses some. The repertoire holds more than 70,000 clones, with 85% to 95% as singletons. V was shortened by 1 base and J by 5 bases, with 8 bases between the two germline ends. Germline assignment: CDR1 PRHDT and CDR2 FYEKMQ (reference sequence). This CDR3 comprises 13 residues. J is TRBJ1-1 and V is TRBV13; perhaps TRBD1 as D (5 bases). The TCR sequence derives from a female donor with multiple sclerosis, enrolled in a pregnancy study. Sample: peripheral blood, taken before pregnancy. Written as DNA, the CDR3 is TGTGCCAGCAGCTTAGAGGGGTTGACTGAAGCTTTCTTT. Translation: CASSLEGLTEAFF.